Listed below are T cell receptor beta chains from one sample, sequenced in a study of blood T cell repertoires in COVID-19. Data came from immunoSEQ multiplex PCR; TCRdb stores just in-frame clones and leaves some out. The sample contains around 260,000 clones, about 88% of which appear only once. Sample: peripheral blood. Source of these receptors: an older woman with COVID-19, enrolled during active disease. The CDR3 runs from the conserved cysteine through the conserved F or W. A D gene is named only where the DNA matches it firmly. Some rows mark clone size as missing; the rest say once, few, many or name a class of expanded clone.

j_gene	v_gene	abundance	d_gene	CDR3aa	CDR3nt
TRBJ2-1	TRBV7-8	.	.	CASTLQGPNEQFF	TGTGCCAGCACCCTACAGGGACCCAATGAGCAGTTCTTC
TRBJ1-1	TRBV19	.	.	CASSMEGSEAFF	TGTGCCAGTAGTATGGAGGGGTCTGAAGCTTTCTTT
TRBJ1-5	TRBV6-2/TRBV6-3	few	.	CASSWDTRDSNQPQHF	TGTGCCAGCAGTTGGGACACGAGGGATAGCAATCAGCCCCAGCATTTT
TRBJ2-5	TRBV5-1	.	TRBD1	CASSRGGQYQETQYF	TGCGCCAGCAGTCGTGGGGGACAGTACCAAGAGACCCAGTACTTC
TRBJ1-5	TRBV12-5	.	.	CASAAGGKGNQPQHF	TGTGCTAGTGCCGCCGGGGGGAAAGGCAATCAGCCCCAGCATTTT
TRBJ1-1	TRBV28	.	TRBD1	CASSLGGQGGTEAFF	TGTGCCAGCAGTTTAGGCGGACAGGGGGGCACTGAAGCTTTCTTT
TRBJ2-7	TRBV12-3/TRBV12-4	once	TRBD2	CASGRGGEQYF	TGTGCCAGCGGCCGGGGGGGCGAGCAGTACTTC
TRBJ1-6	TRBV9	.	.	CASSVVQGNSPLHF	TGTGCCAGCAGCGTTGTACAGGGAAATTCACCCCTCCACTTT
TRBJ2-5	TRBV19	.	TRBD1	CASSTRQGNGETQYF	TGTGCCAGTAGTACCCGACAGGGCAACGGGGAGACCCAGTACTTC
TRBJ1-1	TRBV30	.	TRBD1	CAWSLTGAGTEAFF	TGTGCCTGGAGCCTGACAGGGGCTGGCACTGAAGCTTTCTTT
TRBJ2-1	TRBV6-2/TRBV6-3	.	TRBD2	CASSWVPRASGFYNEQFF	TGTGCCAGCAGTTGGGTGCCGAGAGCTAGCGGGTTTTACAATGAGCAGTTCTTC
TRBJ2-1	TRBV11-2	.	.	CASSLVGQGEQFF	TGTGCCAGCAGCTTAGTAGGGCAGGGGGAGCAGTTCTTC
TRBJ1-2	TRBV2	.	TRBD1	CASNDRGRSYGYTF	TGTGCCAGCAACGACAGGGGGCGAAGCTATGGCTACACCTTC
TRBJ2-3	TRBV29-1	.	TRBD2	CSVALAGVSDTQYF	TGCAGCGTTGCACTAGCGGGAGTATCTGATACGCAGTATTTT
TRBJ1-1	TRBV12-3/TRBV12-4	.	TRBD1	CASSWGQGARAFF	TGTGCCAGCAGTTGGGGACAGGGGGCCCGAGCTTTCTTT
TRBJ1-5	TRBV7-8	.	TRBD1	CASSLGTGSNQPQHF	TGTGCCAGCAGCTTGGGGACAGGTAGCAATCAGCCCCAGCATTTT
TRBJ2-5	TRBV5-1	.	.	CASSLGAGRETQYF	TGCGCCAGCAGCTTGGGGGCGGGTCGGGAGACCCAGTACTTC
TRBJ2-1	TRBV11-2	.	TRBD1	CASSSQNRGRGEQFF	TGTGCCAGCAGCTCTCAGAACAGGGGTCGGGGTGAGCAGTTCTTC
TRBJ1-4	TRBV5-8	.	TRBD1	CASSLRQGSVATNEKLFF	TGTGCCAGCAGCTTAAGACAGGGTTCCGTTGCAACTAATGAAAAACTGTTTTTT
TRBJ2-1	TRBV11-3	.	TRBD2	CASSLVFGTSGVEQFF	TGTGCCAGCAGCTTAGTATTCGGGACTAGCGGGGTTGAGCAGTTCTTC
TRBJ1-3	TRBV29-1	.	.	CSVALTGSGNTIYF	TGCAGCGTTGCCCTGACAGGCTCTGGAAACACCATATATTTT
TRBJ2-1	TRBV9	.	TRBD2	CASSVGLAGGNEQFF	TGTGCCAGCAGCGTAGGGCTAGCGGGAGGGAATGAGCAGTTCTTC
TRBJ2-3	TRBV4-2	.	TRBD1	CASSQLGTGGGSDTQYF	TGTGCCAGCAGCCAACTGGGGACAGGGGGGGGTTCAGATACGCAGTATTTT
TRBJ1-2	TRBV5-1	.	.	CASSPAGTPDGYTF	TGCGCCAGCAGTCCTGCCGGGACACCGGATGGCTACACCTTC
TRBJ2-1	TRBV5-1	.	TRBD2	CASSAGTSGPLGEQFF	TGCGCCAGCAGCGCCGGGACTAGCGGGCCCCTCGGTGAGCAGTTCTTC